The 24 T cell receptor beta chains below were found in one sample sequenced in a study of T cell clusters in autoimmune cytopenias. One tube held mixed TRB-A and TRB-B primer pools for touch-down PCR. TCRdb re-called the multiplex PCR reads and shows each CDR3 protein once, DNA omitted. The sample totals roughly 7,500 distinct CDR3 sequences; its top ten clones hold 3.5%. Approximately 40,000 genome equivalents of blood DNA were amplified for TRB. Material: peripheral blood. The receptors here all came from a human donor with an autoimmune cytopenia or autoimmune hepatitis (not recorded which).

CDR3 amino acids: CSAQDPGTFSYEQYF. This sequence joins TRBV20-1 and TRBJ2-7; with no DNA, the TCRdb D assignment of TRBD1 cannot be verified. CDR1 is DFQATT, CDR2 SNEGSKA, per germline (reference sequence). The CDR3 contains 15 residues.

This clonotype is labeled medium-sized based on frequency. The chain has TRBV6-5 and TRBJ2-1. The V gene's germline CDR1 is MNHEY and CDR2 SVGAGI. This CDR3 is 15 amino acids long. The CDR3 loop reads CASSYGRTQSREQFF.

V usage is TRBV12-3 or TRBV12-4 and J usage is TRBJ2-3; TCRdb's D call of TRBD1 is untestable without DNA. This CDR3 region has 16 residues. The CDR3 is CASSLNRGQGTDTQYF.

This rearrangement joins TRBV4-3 to TRBJ2-7; TCRdb names TRBD2, which stays unverified in the absence of DNA. Germline CDR1 is LGHNA and CDR2 is YSLEER. The CDR3 has 13 amino acids. Here the CDR3 reads CASSQDGRDEQYF.

V usage is TRBV6-1 and J usage is TRBJ1-6; no DNA is available, so the TRBD1 call from TCRdb remains unchecked. From germline, CDR1 is MNHNS and CDR2 SASEGT. This CDR3 contains 15 residues. The CDR3 loop reads CASSGDRHYNSPLHF.

This clonotype is identified as medium-sized from frequency. The CDR3 is CASSLRQSTDTQYF. The chain carries TRBV6-1 and TRBJ2-3; lacking DNA, the TRBD1 call made by TCRdb goes unchecked. Per germline, CDR1 MNHNS and CDR2 SASEGT. This CDR3 has 14 amino acids.

J is TRBJ2-4 and V is TRBV7-9; TCRdb designates TRBD2, a call that cannot be tested without DNA. Per the germline V gene, CDR1 is SEHNR and CDR2 is FQNEAQ (reference sequence). The CDR3 loop spans 17 amino acids. The CDR3 reads CASSLWVGARAKNIQYF.

This rearrangement joins TRBV6-2 or TRBV6-3 to TRBJ2-3; the D call from TCRdb, TRBD1, cannot be confirmed without DNA. Per germline, CDR1 MNHEY and CDR2 SVGEGT. This CDR3 has 17 residues. The CDR3 spells CASSLRVGGRSTDKQYF.

By frequency, this clonotype is medium-sized (0.01 to 0.1%). This chain joins TRBV5-6 and TRBJ1-6; TCRdb designates TRBD1, a call that cannot be tested without DNA. From germline, CDR1 is SGHDT and CDR2 YYEEEE. This CDR3 is built from 15 residues. Here the CDR3 reads CASSLPQGSYSPLHF.

The V and J genes are TRBV19 and TRBJ1-2. This CDR3 is built from 16 residues. Germline V gene sequence: CDR1 LNHDA, CDR2 SQIVND (reference sequence). CDR3 amino acids: CASSTGQEKANYGYTF.

The chain couples TRBV7-2 to TRBJ1-2. CDR1 and CDR2 from the germline V gene are SGHTA and FQGNSA. The CDR3 sequence is 18 residues long. The CDR3 loop is CASSLAPGMPIPNYGYTF.

This clonotype is classed as medium-sized by frequency. The chain has TRBV12-3 or TRBV12-4 and TRBJ2-3. This CDR3 contains 12 residues. The CDR3 reads CASTPDLNTQYF.

According to its frequency, this clonotype is medium-sized. The CDR3 sequence: CASSPQTGGENSNQPQHF. The V call is TRBV6-6, the J call TRBJ1-5; TCRdb outputs TRBD1, but without DNA this stays unchecked. Germline loops: CDR1 MNHNY, CDR2 SVGAGI (reference sequence). This CDR3 has 18 residues.

The chain joins TRBV19 to TRBJ1-1. CDR1 is LNHDA, CDR2 SQIVND, per germline (reference sequence). CDR3 length: 14 residues. This chain's CDR3 is CASSISRQNTEAFF.

This clonotype registers medium-sized (0.01 to 0.1%) by frequency. CDR3 loop: CASSRADMFYGNTIYF. The rearrangement links TRBV19 to TRBJ1-3. The CDR3 loop spans 16 amino acids. Per germline, CDR1 LNHDA and CDR2 SQIVND (reference sequence). Combining the CDR3 with reference TRBV19 and TRBJ1-3 gives the whole variable domain DGGITQSPKYLFRKEGQNVTLSCEQNLNHDAMYWYRQDPGQGLRLIYYSQIVNDFQKGDIAEGYSVSREKKESFPLTVTSAQKNPTAFYLCASSRADMFYGNTIYFGEGSWLTVV.

The chain has TRBV5-6 and TRBJ1-6; absent DNA, TCRdb's TRBD1 call cannot be checked. Germline V gene data show CDR1 as SGHDT and CDR2 as YYEEEE. CDR3 size: 17 residues. The CDR3 is CASSYWTGRTYNSPLHF. The full variable domain, in which reference TRBV5-6 and TRBJ1-6 provide the parts outside the CDR3, is DAGVTQSPTHLIKTRGQQVTLRCSPKSGHDTVSWYQQALGQGPQFIFQYYEEEERQRGNFPDRFSGHQFPNYSSELNVNALLLGDSALYLCASSYWTGRTYNSPLHFGNGTRLTVT.

The chain links TRBV6-1 to TRBJ1-2. The CDR3 is 15 amino acids. Germline V gene lookup returns CDR1 MNHNS and CDR2 SASEGT. The CDR3: CASSVIRVSNYGYTF.

CDR3 sequence reads: CASSETGTDTQYF. V is TRBV10-1 and J is TRBJ2-3; there is no DNA to check the TCRdb D call of TRBD1. Germline loops: CDR1 WNHNN, CDR2 SYGVQD (reference sequence). This CDR3 has 13 amino acids.

This clonotype is classed as medium-sized by frequency. The V call is TRBV19, the J call TRBJ2-2; TCRdb selects TRBD1, and the lack of DNA leaves this call unchecked. The germline V gene has CDR1 LNHDA and CDR2 SQIVND (reference sequence). CDR3 length: 17 residues. CDR3 region: CASSPIRRTGGTGELFF.

The chain carries TRBV30 and TRBJ1-1; TCRdb outputs TRBD1, but without DNA this stays unchecked. CDR3 size: 13 residues. CDR1 is GTSNPN, CDR2 SVGIG, per germline (reference sequence). The CDR3 here is CAWSLAGGGRAFF.

The chain joins TRBV7-2 to TRBJ2-3; no DNA is available, so the TRBD2 call from TCRdb remains unchecked. The germline CDR1 and CDR2 sequences are SGHTA and FQGNSA. This CDR3 has 16 residues. CDR3 protein: CASSPDSGGSTDTQYF.

This chain uses TRBV7-9 with TRBJ2-1; the TRBD1 assignment by TCRdb is unverifiable without DNA. This CDR3 is 15 amino acids long. The germline CDR1 and CDR2 sequences are SEHNR and FQNEAQ (reference sequence). Here the CDR3 reads CASSLSGGAHNEQFF.

The chain has TRBV12-3 or TRBV12-4 and TRBJ1-4; TCRdb gives TRBD1 as the D gene, but with no DNA this cannot be confirmed. This CDR3 region has 15 residues. The CDR3 spells CASSPHRGLNEKLFF.

The CDR3 spells CASSQDYRAGQPQHF. The chain links TRBV4-3 to TRBJ1-5. The CDR3 has 15 amino acids. CDR1 and CDR2 (germline): LGHNA, YSLEER.